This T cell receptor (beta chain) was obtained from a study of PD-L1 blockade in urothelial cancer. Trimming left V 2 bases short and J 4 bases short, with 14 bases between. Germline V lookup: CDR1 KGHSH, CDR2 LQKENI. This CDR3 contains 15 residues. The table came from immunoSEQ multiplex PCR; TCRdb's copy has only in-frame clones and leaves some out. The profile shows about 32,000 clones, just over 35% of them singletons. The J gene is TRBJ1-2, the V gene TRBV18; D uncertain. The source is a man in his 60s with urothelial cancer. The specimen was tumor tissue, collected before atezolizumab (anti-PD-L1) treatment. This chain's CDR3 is CASSPNREALYGYTF. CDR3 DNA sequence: TGTGCCAGCTCACCAAACCGGGAGGCCCTCTATGGCTACACCTTC.